The 32 T cell receptor beta chains reported below all come from one sample, sequenced in a study of T-cell reconstitution after alpha-beta-depleted transplantation in children (TCRdb year 2016). The method was PCR. TCRdb names Illumina HiSeq 2500 as the instrument used. TCR libraries were prepared with molecular barcoding, using unique molecular identifiers to normalize TCRbeta repertoire quantification. TCRdb reanalyzed the raw reads on its own, using fastp at Q25 for trimming and MiXCR for clone calling, and kept in-frame beta chains. A single entry per CDR3 protein holds the most common genes and DNA from its merged rows. For this sample the table gives about 22,000 distinct CDR3 sequences, of which 11% were detected only once. Clones ranked in the top ten supply 20% to 25% of the sample. The sequenced sample was PBMCs from the stem cell graft donor, obtained from the stem cell graft. The receptor source for this set is a human donor who donated a stem cell graft to a child with chronic granulomatous disease.

This clonotype was observed many times. This chain's CDR3 is CAISESMGGGNTEAFF. In nucleotides, the CDR3 is TGTGCCATCAGTGAGTCGATGGGGGGGGGAAACACTGAAGCTTTCTTT. This chain joins TRBV10-3 and TRBJ1-1; TRBD1 is a possible D gene (5 bases). The germline V gene encodes CDR1 ENHRY and CDR2 SYGVKD. The ends were cut back, 0 bases at V and 2 bases at J, with 13 bases in the middle. This CDR3 spans 16 amino acids.

In its sample, this clonotype was seen many times. The J gene is TRBJ2-5, the V gene TRBV29-1; D not certain. Germline lookup yields CDR1 SQVTM and CDR2 ANQGSEA. Trimming pared 8 bases from V and 0 bases from J, leaving 10 bases between. CDR3 length: 12 residues. CDR3 residues: CSTVVNQETQYF. In DNA form, the CDR3 reads TGCAGCACCGTGGTGAACCAAGAGACCCAGTACTTC.

This clonotype was seen repeatedly, ten times or more. This chain links TRBV29-1 with TRBJ2-3; D assignment may be TRBD1 or TRBD2 (5 bases each). Trimming took off 7 bases at V and 9 bases at J, with 11 bases between the two ends. This CDR3 is 10 amino acids long. Germline loops: CDR1 SQVTM, CDR2 ANQGSEA. CDR3 loop: CSAGAATQYF. The CDR3 region has the DNA TGCAGCGCCGGGGCGGCGACGCAGTATTTT.

This clonotype was detected ten times or more. The DNA of the CDR3 is TGCAGTGCTAGAGTTAGCGGGACGACCGGGGAGCTGTTTTTT. Translation: CSARVSGTTGELFF. The V call is TRBV20-1, the J call TRBJ2-2, with 8 bases that match TRBD2. Germline lookup yields CDR1 DFQATT and CDR2 SNEGSKA (reference sequence). Trimming cost V 1 base and J 5 bases; bases outside gene matches: 3. CDR3 length: 14 residues.

This clonotype showed up many times. The chain couples TRBV9 to TRBJ2-3; D gene uncertain. Looked up from germline, CDR1 is SGDLS and CDR2 is YYNGEE. V shed 0 bases and J shed 1 base, with 3 bases lying between them. The CDR3 length is 13 residues. The CDR3 DNA is TGTGCCAGCAGCGTAGGACGCACAGATACGCAGTATTTT. It specifies CASSVGRTDTQYF.

This chain connects TRBV20-1 to TRBJ2-3; 8 bases align to TRBD2. V shed 5 bases and J 0 bases; nucleotides not matched to a gene: 10. Germline CDR1 reads DFQATT; CDR2 reads SNEGSKA (reference sequence). The CDR3 totals 16 residues. The CDR3 sequence is CSAGQAGGGSTDTQYF. CDR3 DNA: TGCAGTGCTGGCCAGGCGGGGGGCGGGAGCACAGATACGCAGTATTTT.

In this sample, this clonotype turned up many times. The V gene is TRBV27, the J gene TRBJ2-7; D remains ambiguous. Germline CDR1 MNHEY, CDR2 SMNVEV (reference sequence). The V gene lost 5 bases and the J gene lost 0 bases, with 17 bases spanning the gap. The CDR3 is made up of 16 amino acids. In DNA, the CDR3 is TGTGCCAGCAGTCTAGTAGGGCGTGTGTCCTCCTACGAGCAGTACTTC. Protein sequence: CASSLVGRVSSYEQYF.

This clonotype was seen at least ten times. J is TRBJ2-5 and V is TRBV5-1; D is unresolved. V lost 0 bases and J 5 bases, leaving 5 bases between the germline ends. The CDR3 consists of 12 residues. Germline CDR1 SGHRS, CDR2 YFSETQ. The CDR3 reads CASSLAMETQYF. The CDR3 DNA is TGCGCCAGCAGCTTGGCCATGGAGACCCAGTACTTC.

This clonotype was seen at least ten times. The chain joins TRBV29-1 to TRBJ1-2; 8 bases are shared with TRBD1. V dropped 7 bases and J dropped 6; count of bases not matched to a gene: 4. The CDR3 loop spans 11 amino acids. CDR1 and CDR2 from the germline V gene are SQVTM and ANQGSEA. The CDR3 here is CSASTGDGYTF. CDR3 bases: TGCAGCGCCTCGACAGGGGATGGCTACACCTTC.

At least ten counts were recorded for this clonotype. This chain joins TRBV20-1 and TRBJ2-1; TRBD2 aligns across 7 bases. The CDR3 consists of 13 residues. The junction had 1 base not matched to a gene; V was cut back by 3 bases and J by 2 bases. Looked up from germline, CDR1 is DFQATT and CDR2 is SNEGSKA (reference sequence). The CDR3 DNA reads as TGCAGTGCTAGGGGGGGGACCTACAATGAGCAGTTCTTC. Protein sequence: CSARGGTYNEQFF.

This clonotype was counted a few times. The rearrangement links TRBV7-9 to TRBJ1-3; perhaps TRBD1 as D (5 bases). Germline V CDR1 and CDR2: SEHNR, FQNEAQ (reference sequence). This CDR3 spans 13 amino acids. V lost 5 bases and J lost 4, with 9 bases in between. CDR3 nucleotides: TGTGCCAGCAGCCCAGGGTACGGAAACACCATATATTTT. This gives the protein CASSPGYGNTIYF.

This clonotype was found many times. The chain couples TRBV29-1 to TRBJ2-3; the match to TRBD1 covers 8 bases. Germline CDR1 and CDR2: SQVTM and ANQGSEA. The trim removed 4 bases at V and 0 bases at J, leaving 9 bases unmatched. CDR3 length equals 16 residues. The CDR3 DNA reads as TGCAGCGTTGGAGGGACAGGAACAACTAGCACAGATACGCAGTATTTT. Its translation: CSVGGTGTTSTDTQYF.

This clonotype occurred many times. The chain employs TRBV29-1 and TRBJ1-5; weak D call: TRBD1 (5 bases). V was cut by 4 bases and J by 3 bases, with 7 bases left in between. The CDR3 is 12 residues long. Germline V CDR1 and CDR2: SQVTM, ANQGSEA. CDR3 residues: CSVGGANQPQHF. In DNA, the CDR3 is TGCAGCGTTGGGGGCGCCAATCAGCCCCAGCATTTT. Variable domain in full (rest from reference TRBV29-1 and TRBJ1-5): SAVISQKPSRDICQRGTSLTIQCQVDSQVTMMFWYRQQPGQSLTLIATANQGSEATYESGFVIDKFPISRPNLTFSTLTVSNMSPEDSSIYLCSVGGANQPQHFGDGTRLSIL.

This clonotype came up many times. The chain couples TRBV5-6 to TRBJ1-3, with a weak D call TRBD1 (5 bases). Germline V CDR1 and CDR2: SGHDT, YYEEEE. The length of the CDR3 is 13 residues. Deletions cut 7 bases from V and 1 base from J, with 9 bases between. CDR3: CASGAGSGNTIYF. The DNA of the CDR3 is TGTGCCAGCGGGGCGGGGTCTGGAAACACCATATATTTT.

This clonotype occurred many times. The chain recombines TRBV5-1 with TRBJ2-7; 9 positions agree with TRBD1. With 8 bases clipped from V and 4 bases from J, the junction kept 4 bases outside the gene matches. Germline V lookup: CDR1 SGHRS, CDR2 YFSETQ. The CDR3 extends over 12 amino acids. CDR3 DNA: TGCGCCAGTAGGACAGGGGAGTACGAGCAGTACTTC. It specifies CASRTGEYEQYF.

This clonotype has ten or more counts. The chain carries TRBV12-3 or TRBV12-4 and TRBJ1-2; D not resolved. This CDR3 contains 13 residues. Between the trimmed V and J ends, which lost 6 bases and 8 bases, there was a span of 16 bases. The CDR3 DNA is TGTGCCAGCAGGGTAGCAGCCCGTGGAGGCTACACCTTC. Its protein is CASRVAARGGYTF.

The table lists this clonotype with many counts. The chain combines TRBV15 with TRBJ2-7, with 8 bases lining up with TRBD1. V lost 4 bases and J lost 2; bases outside the gene matches: 7. Germline-derived CDR1 and CDR2 are LNHNV and YYDKDF (reference sequence). This CDR3 is built from 15 residues. The CDR3: CATSTELDRAYEQYF. DNA for the CDR3: TGTGCCACCAGCACGGAGTTGGACAGGGCCTACGAGCAGTACTTC.

At least ten counts were recorded for this clonotype. The chain employs TRBV12-3 or TRBV12-4 and TRBJ1-5, with a weak D call TRBD1 (6 bases). This CDR3 spans 15 amino acids. V lost 3 bases and J 2 bases, leaving 11 bases between the germline ends. The CDR3 sequence is CASSFAGARNQPQHF. The CDR3 nucleotides read TGTGCCAGCAGTTTTGCAGGGGCCCGCAATCAGCCCCAGCATTTT.

There are a few counts of this clonotype. V and J are TRBV20-1 and TRBJ2-7, with 14 bases that match TRBD2. Germline-derived CDR1 and CDR2 are DFQATT and SNEGSKA (reference sequence). The junction had 9 bases not matched to a gene; V was cut back by 6 bases and J by 5 bases. The CDR3 runs to 15 residues. The CDR3 sequence is CSAPGTSGSLDEQYF. The CDR3 bases are TGCAGTGCCCCTGGGACTAGCGGGAGTTTGGACGAGCAGTACTTC.

With respect to this clonotype: A single base separates this from a much larger clone, so it may be a read error. The chain couples TRBV5-4 to TRBJ2-7; D is possibly TRBD1 (6 bases). The CDR3 has 14 amino acids. CDR1 and CDR2 from the germline V gene are SGHNT and YYREEE (reference sequence). The CDR3 is CASSLDRAPHEHYF. Here the CDR3 DNA reads TGTGCCAGCAGCTTGGACAGGGCTCCCCACGAGCACTACTTC.

This clonotype was seen at least ten times. The chain joins TRBV7-9 to TRBJ1-3; 10 bases align to TRBD1. V gave up 3 bases and J gave up 2 bases; unmatched junction bases: 1. The CDR3 runs to 15 residues. Germline V gives CDR1 SEHNR, CDR2 FQNEAQ (reference sequence). The CDR3 DNA follows: TGTGCCAGCAGCTTGGGGACAGGGGCTGGAAACACCATATATTTT. It encodes CASSLGTGAGNTIYF.

This clonotype was detected many times. A read error is possible here, since a much larger clone lies one base away. This chain joins TRBV20-1 and TRBJ1-4; D remains unclear. The germline V gene has CDR1 DFQATT and CDR2 SNEGSKA (reference sequence). V lost 6 bases and J 13 bases, leaving 12 bases between the germline ends. CDR3 length: 10 amino acids. Here the CDR3 DNA reads TGCAGTGCCCTGCGAGTGGGACTGTTTTTT. Translated: CSALRVGLFF.

This clonotype was counted many times. The chain couples TRBV7-9 to TRBJ2-7, with 12 bases lining up with TRBD2. The CDR3 spans 15 residues. Trimming took 5 bases from V and 3 from J; bases not matched to a gene: 5. Germline V lookup: CDR1 SEHNR, CDR2 FQNEAQ (reference sequence). DNA for the CDR3: TGTGCCAGCAGCCCCCGACTAGCGGGAGTCTACGAGCAGTACTTC. Amino acids: CASSPRLAGVYEQYF.

This clonotype came up many times. The rearrangement links TRBV12-3 or TRBV12-4 to TRBJ1-1; D is uncertain. The CDR3 is 13 residues long. The V gene lost 4 bases and the J gene lost 3 bases, with 9 bases spanning the gap. The CDR3 loop is CASSSPRDTEAFF. CDR3 sequence (DNA): TGTGCCAGCAGTTCGCCGAGGGACACTGAAGCTTTCTTT.

This clonotype appeared many times. The rearrangement links TRBV12-3 or TRBV12-4 to TRBJ2-2; 7 positions match TRBD2. The ends lost 3 bases at V and 3 bases at J; junction bases unmatched: 7. This CDR3 has 16 amino acids. CDR3 coding DNA: TGTGCCAGCAGTTTGGGTGGGGGGGGTTACACCGGGGAGCTGTTTTTT. Its protein product is CASSLGGGGYTGELFF.

The sample holds many counts of this clonotype. V is TRBV29-1 and J is TRBJ2-3, with D possibly called TRBD1 or TRBD2 (5 bases each). With 6 bases removed from V and 6 bases from J, the gap between germline ends came to 13 bases. The germline V gene encodes CDR1 SQVTM and CDR2 ANQGSEA. CDR3 length: 12 amino acids. This CDR3 reads CSVRDLVDTQYF. Here the CDR3 DNA reads TGCAGCGTCCGGGACCTCGTGGATACGCAGTATTTT.

This clonotype was picked up many times. The rearrangement links TRBV12-3 or TRBV12-4 to TRBJ2-2, with D hard to call. The germline V and J ends were trimmed by 6 bases and 1 base, with 3 bases remaining between them. The CDR3 runs to 12 residues. In DNA form, the CDR3 reads TGTGCCAGCAGAGAGAACACCGGGGAGCTGTTTTTT. It is translated as CASRENTGELFF.

This clonotype appeared many times. The rearrangement joins TRBV29-1 to TRBJ2-7; TRBD2 matches 7 bases. Trimming removed 1 base from V and 3 bases from J; junction bases left unmatched: 3. Germline V gives CDR1 SQVTM, CDR2 ANQGSEA. This CDR3 region has 13 residues. CDR3 residues: CSVEGGGVYEQYF. The CDR3 nucleotides read TGCAGCGTTGAAGGGGGGGGGGTCTACGAGCAGTACTTC.

This clonotype was counted once. The rearrangement uses TRBV20-1 and TRBJ2-2; tentative D call: TRBD2 (5 bases). The V end was cut by 0 bases, the J end by 5 bases, with 22 bases between. Germline assignment: CDR1 DFQATT and CDR2 SNEGSKA (reference sequence). CDR3 length equals 18 residues. The DNA for the CDR3 is TGCAGTGCTAGAGATTCGTATCGGAGCGGAACTCTAACCGGGGAGCTGTTTTTT. Its protein is CSARDSYRSGTLTGELFF.

This clonotype was seen many times. The V and J genes are TRBV29-1 and TRBJ1-1; D possibly corresponds to TRBD1 (5 bases). Trimming pared 4 bases from V and 3 bases from J, leaving 15 bases between. Germline assignment: CDR1 SQVTM and CDR2 ANQGSEA. The CDR3 covers 14 residues. CDR3 amino acids: CSVGGGLGDTEAFF. CDR3 DNA sequence: TGCAGCGTTGGGGGGGGTTTAGGGGACACTGAAGCTTTCTTT.

This clonotype showed up many times. V and J are TRBV9 and TRBJ2-1; no reliable D call. The CDR3 is 12 amino acids. Germline lookup yields CDR1 SGDLS and CDR2 YYNGEE. V gave up 3 bases and J gave up 7 bases, with 8 bases separating them. DNA of the CDR3: TGTGCCAGCAGCGGCTTAAAAAATGAGCAGTTCTTC. This encodes CASSGLKNEQFF.

V gene TRBV20-1 combines with J gene TRBJ2-7; no clear D. Germline loops: CDR1 DFQATT, CDR2 SNEGSKA (reference sequence). Trimming removed 0 bases from V and 0 bases from J, with 6 bases in between. The CDR3 is 13 residues long. The CDR3 coding sequence is TGCAGTGCTAGAGATGTGGTCTCCTACGAGCAGTACTTC. This translates into CSARDVVSYEQYF.